This record covers a single T cell receptor (beta chain). Data came from immunoSEQ multiplex PCR; TCRdb stores just in-frame clones and leaves some out. The table shows some 200,000 clones, with approximately 81% occurring only once. This entry is derived from a study of blood T cell repertoires in COVID-19. The CDR3 has 17 amino acids. Germline loops: CDR1 MGHRA, CDR2 YSYEKL. Trimming stripped 1 base from V and 0 bases from J, with 16 bases between. The chain carries TRBV4-1 and TRBJ2-7, with D possibly being TRBD2 (6 bases). Sample: peripheral blood. The sequence derives from a woman in her sixties or seventies who had recovered from COVID-19. The CDR3 here is CASSQVYIGGVSYEQYF. The DNA for the CDR3 is TGCGCCAGCAGCCAAGTATACATCGGCGGGGTCTCCTACGAGCAGTACTTC.